This T cell receptor (beta chain) was identified in a study of blood T cell repertoires in COVID-19. As for the study in general: The United States, Italy and Spain supplied acute and convalescent COVID-19 samples.

As originally analysed: Scientists estimated how many nucleated cells there were by amplifying reference gene primers. Sequenced by immunoSEQ multiplex PCR; TCRdb stores in-frame clones only, minus some. V and J calls and clone size come straight from that table; D and trimming were deduced from the DNA. This repertoire shows about 270,000 clones, 75% to 90% found once; its top ten account for around 7.8%. The J segment lost 5 bases and the V segment lost 1 base, leaving 11 bases of the junction unmatched. The CDR3 totals 17 residues. CDR1 LNHNV and CDR2 YYDKDF come from the germline V gene (reference sequence).

This sequence originates from a human donor in a cohort sampled during active COVID-19. J is TRBJ2-3 and V is TRBV15; 8 positions match TRBD2. The sequenced sample was peripheral blood. The CDR3: CATSRVLSGGAGDTQYF. The DNA of the CDR3 is TGTGCCACCAGCAGAGTTTTGTCGGGGGGGGCCGGAGATACGCAGTATTTT.